This is a list of T cell receptor beta chains from one sample in a study of shared clonotypes between healthy human individuals. Profiled with immunoSEQ multiplex PCR; TCRdb holds only in-frame clones, not every one. The table has about 2.4 million clones, around nine tenths seen once; the top ten hold over 0.12%. Sequencing was done on a sample of naive CD4+ T cells sorted from blood. The receptors here all came from a man between 18 and 29 years old in good health. Each CDR3 is given with its conserved first and last residue. Fields, in order: D gene, V gene, J gene, clone size, CDR3 protein, CDR3 DNA. D genes are given only for firm matches. A clone size is listed for some rows: how often the clone was seen (once, few, many), or a class if it is expanded.

D gene: -
V gene: TRBV28
J gene: TRBJ1-1
clone size: -
CDR3 protein: CASSSPGRGLTEAFF
CDR3 DNA: TGTGCCAGCAGTTCTCCCGGCAGGGGACTAACTGAAGCTTTCTTT

D gene: TRBD2
V gene: TRBV5-1
J gene: TRBJ2-3
clone size: -
CDR3 protein: CASSPFTSVDTQYF
CDR3 DNA: TGCGCCAGCAGCCCCTTTACTAGCGTCGATACGCAGTATTTT

D gene: -
V gene: TRBV11-1
J gene: TRBJ2-5
clone size: once
CDR3 protein: CASSSDGLGTETQYF
CDR3 DNA: TGTGCCAGCAGCTCGGACGGCTTGGGCACAGAGACCCAGTACTTC

D gene: TRBD2
V gene: TRBV7-9
J gene: TRBJ2-2
clone size: -
CDR3 protein: CASSLRLASAGELFF
CDR3 DNA: TGTGCCAGCAGCTTAAGACTAGCGAGTGCCGGGGAGCTGTTTTTT

D gene: -
V gene: TRBV4-3
J gene: TRBJ1-1
clone size: -
CDR3 protein: CASSQRVRMNTEAFF
CDR3 DNA: TGCGCCAGCAGCCAGAGGGTGAGGATGAACACTGAAGCTTTCTTT

D gene: -
V gene: TRBV19
J gene: TRBJ2-7
clone size: -
CDR3 protein: CASSKSLTPNEQYF
CDR3 DNA: TGTGCCAGTAGTAAGAGCCTCACCCCCAACGAGCAGTACTTC

D gene: TRBD1
V gene: TRBV30
J gene: TRBJ2-7
clone size: -
CDR3 protein: CAWSKDRSGEQYF
CDR3 DNA: TGTGCCTGGAGTAAGGACAGGTCTGGCGAGCAGTACTTC

D gene: -
V gene: TRBV5-5
J gene: TRBJ1-1
clone size: -
CDR3 protein: CASRLGGMNTEAFF
CDR3 DNA: TGTGCCAGCAGGCTGGGGGGCATGAACACTGAAGCTTTCTTT

D gene: -
V gene: TRBV5-1
J gene: TRBJ2-5
clone size: -
CDR3 protein: CASSLGGTSETQYF
CDR3 DNA: TGCGCCAGCAGCTTGGGAGGCACTAGCGAGACCCAGTACTTC

D gene: -
V gene: TRBV7-3
J gene: TRBJ2-2
clone size: once
CDR3 protein: CASSQQTGELFF
CDR3 DNA: TGTGCCAGCAGCCAACAGACCGGGGAGCTGTTTTTT

D gene: TRBD2
V gene: TRBV5-5
J gene: TRBJ2-1
clone size: -
CDR3 protein: CASSRGEILNEQFF
CDR3 DNA: TGTGCCAGCAGCCGGGGGGAGATATTGAATGAGCAGTTCTTC

D gene: -
V gene: TRBV28
J gene: TRBJ2-1
clone size: -
CDR3 protein: CASTTNVWGAYNEQFF
CDR3 DNA: TGTGCCAGCACCACAAACGTATGGGGGGCTTACAATGAGCAGTTCTTC

D gene: TRBD1
V gene: TRBV18
J gene: TRBJ2-5
clone size: -
CDR3 protein: CASSSTGSETQYF
CDR3 DNA: TGTGCCAGCTCATCGACAGGGTCGGAGACCCAGTACTTC

D gene: -
V gene: TRBV10-3
J gene: TRBJ1-1
clone size: -
CDR3 protein: CAISESPEVGNAF
CDR3 DNA: TGTGCCATCAGTGAGTCGCCCGAGGTAGGCAACGCTTTT

D gene: TRBD2
V gene: TRBV7-9
J gene: TRBJ2-7
clone size: -
CDR3 protein: CASSFRGGSYEQYF
CDR3 DNA: TGTGCCAGCAGCTTTCGAGGCGGGAGCTACGAGCAGTACTTC

D gene: TRBD2
V gene: TRBV9
J gene: TRBJ2-3
clone size: -
CDR3 protein: CASSVAPHAGGITDTQYF
CDR3 DNA: TGTGCCAGCAGCGTAGCCCCCCATGCGGGGGGGATCACAGATACGCAGTATTTT

D gene: -
V gene: TRBV29-1
J gene: TRBJ2-1
clone size: -
CDR3 protein: CSVEAGDSYNEQFF
CDR3 DNA: TGCAGCGTTGAAGCGGGGGACAGCTACAATGAGCAGTTCTTC

D gene: -
V gene: TRBV4-1
J gene: TRBJ1-4
clone size: -
CDR3 protein: CASSQVLGIEKLFF
CDR3 DNA: TGCGCCAGCAGCCAAGTTCTTGGGATTGAAAAACTGTTTTTT

D gene: TRBD2
V gene: TRBV13
J gene: TRBJ2-2
clone size: -
CDR3 protein: CASSPLAGDGELFF
CDR3 DNA: TGTGCCAGCAGCCCGCTAGCGGGAGACGGGGAGCTGTTTTTT

D gene: TRBD2
V gene: TRBV5-1
J gene: TRBJ2-1
clone size: -
CDR3 protein: CASSLGSGRGRGQFF
CDR3 DNA: TGCGCCAGCAGCTTGGGTAGCGGGAGAGGTAGGGGGCAGTTCTTC

D gene: TRBD2
V gene: TRBV7-8
J gene: TRBJ2-1
clone size: -
CDR3 protein: CASSLSGTSLSEQFF
CDR3 DNA: TGTGCCAGCAGCTTATCCGGGACTAGCCTCTCCGAGCAGTTCTTC

D gene: -
V gene: TRBV10-3
J gene: TRBJ1-6
clone size: -
CDR3 protein: CASSTGNSPLHF
CDR3 DNA: TGTGCCAGCAGTACAGGAAATTCACCCCTCCACTTT

D gene: TRBD2
V gene: TRBV6-6
J gene: TRBJ2-3
clone size: -
CDR3 protein: CASSQRAGGPEDTQYF
CDR3 DNA: TGTGCCAGCAGTCAGCGAGCGGGGGGGCCGGAGGATACGCAGTATTTT

D gene: -
V gene: TRBV25-1
J gene: TRBJ2-3
clone size: once
CDR3 protein: CASGPTSTDTQYF
CDR3 DNA: TGTGCCAGCGGCCCGACTAGCACAGATACGCAGTATTTT

D gene: -
V gene: TRBV6-5
J gene: TRBJ1-6
clone size: -
CDR3 protein: CATCPGSSYNSPLHF
CDR3 DNA: TGTGCCACCTGTCCGGGGAGCTCCTATAATTCACCCCTCCACTTT

D gene: TRBD1
V gene: TRBV7-7
J gene: TRBJ2-5
clone size: -
CDR3 protein: CASSRTGAAQETQYF
CDR3 DNA: TGTGCTAGCAGTCGAACAGGGGCCGCCCAAGAGACCCAGTACTTC

D gene: -
V gene: TRBV28
J gene: TRBJ2-2
clone size: -
CDR3 protein: CASSLTTGTGELFF
CDR3 DNA: TGTGCCAGCAGTTTAACGACGGGGACCGGGGAGCTGTTTTTT

D gene: TRBD1
V gene: TRBV7-3
J gene: TRBJ2-3
clone size: -
CDR3 protein: CAGSLGQGGADTQYF
CDR3 DNA: TGTGCCGGCAGTCTTGGACAGGGTGGGGCAGATACGCAGTATTTT

D gene: -
V gene: TRBV28
J gene: TRBJ1-2
clone size: -
CDR3 protein: CASSLFGGRGGYTF
CDR3 DNA: TGTGCCAGCAGTTTGTTCGGGGGGCGAGGTGGCTACACCTTC

D gene: TRBD1
V gene: TRBV7-2
J gene: TRBJ1-2
clone size: -
CDR3 protein: CAREGRGNFFGYTF
CDR3 DNA: TGTGCTAGGGAGGGCAGGGGGAATTTTTTTGGCTACACCTTC

D gene: TRBD2
V gene: TRBV2
J gene: TRBJ2-4
clone size: -
CDR3 protein: CASSEARGANIQYF
CDR3 DNA: TGTGCCAGCAGTGAAGCGCGGGGGGCCAACATTCAGTACTTC

D gene: TRBD1
V gene: TRBV9
J gene: TRBJ2-3
clone size: once
CDR3 protein: CASSVGRGLPDTQYF
CDR3 DNA: TGTGCCAGCAGCGTAGGAAGGGGGCTCCCAGATACGCAGTATTTT

D gene: -
V gene: TRBV15
J gene: TRBJ2-1
clone size: once
CDR3 protein: CATSRGRALSYNEQFF
CDR3 DNA: TGTGCCACCAGCAGAGGCAGGGCCCTGTCCTACAATGAGCAGTTCTTC

D gene: -
V gene: TRBV5-1
J gene: TRBJ1-5
clone size: -
CDR3 protein: CASSLGTEVNQPQHF
CDR3 DNA: TGCGCCAGCAGCTTGGGGACAGAGGTGAATCAGCCCCAGCATTTT

D gene: -
V gene: TRBV5-1
J gene: TRBJ2-2
clone size: once
CDR3 protein: CASSLGRPNTGELFF
CDR3 DNA: TGCGCCAGCAGCTTGGGACGGCCGAACACCGGGGAGCTGTTTTTT

D gene: -
V gene: TRBV30
J gene: TRBJ1-1
clone size: few
CDR3 protein: CAWSPDRWETEAFF
CDR3 DNA: TGTGCCTGGAGCCCTGACAGGTGGGAGACTGAAGCTTTCTTT

D gene: -
V gene: TRBV2
J gene: TRBJ2-7
clone size: -
CDR3 protein: CASTLADTEQYF
CDR3 DNA: TGTGCCAGCACCCTCGCGGACACCGAGCAGTACTTC

D gene: TRBD2
V gene: TRBV27
J gene: TRBJ2-3
clone size: -
CDR3 protein: CASPEGASGRWATDTQYF
CDR3 DNA: TGTGCCAGCCCGGAGGGGGCTAGCGGGAGGTGGGCCACAGATACGCAGTATTTT

D gene: -
V gene: TRBV30
J gene: TRBJ1-4
clone size: -
CDR3 protein: CALTQTNEKLFF
CDR3 DNA: TGTGCCCTGACACAGACTAATGAAAAACTGTTTTTT

D gene: TRBD1
V gene: TRBV7-9
J gene: TRBJ2-7
clone size: -
CDR3 protein: CASSLRWGQGAEEQYF
CDR3 DNA: TGTGCCAGCAGCCTGCGGTGGGGACAGGGGGCGGAAGAGCAGTACTTC

D gene: -
V gene: TRBV18
J gene: TRBJ2-7
clone size: -
CDR3 protein: CASSPGQGTYEQYF
CDR3 DNA: TGTGCCAGCTCACCAGGGCAGGGAACCTACGAGCAGTACTTC